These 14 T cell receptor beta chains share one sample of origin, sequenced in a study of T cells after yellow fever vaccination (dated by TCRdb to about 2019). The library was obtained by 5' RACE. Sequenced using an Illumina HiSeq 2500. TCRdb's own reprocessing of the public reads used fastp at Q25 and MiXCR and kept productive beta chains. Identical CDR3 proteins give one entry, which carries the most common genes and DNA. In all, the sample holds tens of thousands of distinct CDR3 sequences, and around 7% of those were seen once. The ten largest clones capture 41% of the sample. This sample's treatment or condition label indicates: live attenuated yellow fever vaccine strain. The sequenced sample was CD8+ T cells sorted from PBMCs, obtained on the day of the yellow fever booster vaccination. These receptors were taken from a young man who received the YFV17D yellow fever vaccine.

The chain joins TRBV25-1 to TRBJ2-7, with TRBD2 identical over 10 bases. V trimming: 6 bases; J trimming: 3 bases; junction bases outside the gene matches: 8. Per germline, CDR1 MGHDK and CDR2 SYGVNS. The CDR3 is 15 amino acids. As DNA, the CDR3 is TGTGCCAGCAGGGTCGGTACTAGCGGGATCTACGAGCAGTACTTC. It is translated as CASRVGTSGIYEQYF.

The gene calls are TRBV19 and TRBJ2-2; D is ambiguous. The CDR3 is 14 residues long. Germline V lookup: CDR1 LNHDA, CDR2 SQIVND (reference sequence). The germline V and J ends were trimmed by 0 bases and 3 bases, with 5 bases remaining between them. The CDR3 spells CASSIEDHTGELFF. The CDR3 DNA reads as TGTGCCAGTAGTATAGAAGACCACACCGGGGAGCTGTTTTTT.

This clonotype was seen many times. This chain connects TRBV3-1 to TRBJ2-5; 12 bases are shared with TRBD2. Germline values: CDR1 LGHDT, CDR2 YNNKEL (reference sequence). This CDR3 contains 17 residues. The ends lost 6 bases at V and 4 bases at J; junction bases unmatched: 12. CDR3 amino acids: CASSPFPSGRVRETQYF. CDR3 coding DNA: TGTGCCAGCAGTCCATTTCCTAGCGGGAGGGTAAGAGAGACCCAGTACTTC.

The CDR3: CASSQETGASYEQYF. The CDR3 DNA is TGCGCCAGCAGCCAAGAGACCGGTGCCAGTTACGAGCAGTACTTC. The gene calls are TRBV4-3 and TRBJ2-7; D gene uncertain. CDR3 size: 15 residues. The V gene lost 0 bases and the J gene lost 4 bases, with 13 bases spanning the gap. Germline V lookup: CDR1 LGHNA, CDR2 YSLEER.

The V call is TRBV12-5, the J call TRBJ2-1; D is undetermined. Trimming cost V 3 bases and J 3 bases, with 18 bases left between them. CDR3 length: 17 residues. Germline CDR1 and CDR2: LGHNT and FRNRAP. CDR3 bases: TGTGCTAGTGGTTTTTCCACGGACGCGACGGGCTACAATGAGCAGTTCTTC. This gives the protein CASGFSTDATGYNEQFF.

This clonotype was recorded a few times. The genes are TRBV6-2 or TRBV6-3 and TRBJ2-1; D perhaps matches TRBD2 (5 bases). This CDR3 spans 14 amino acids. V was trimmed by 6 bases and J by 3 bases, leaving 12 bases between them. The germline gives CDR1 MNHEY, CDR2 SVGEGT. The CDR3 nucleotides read TGTGCCAGCAGACCACTGGAGGTCTACAATGAGCAGTTCTTC. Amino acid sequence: CASRPLEVYNEQFF.

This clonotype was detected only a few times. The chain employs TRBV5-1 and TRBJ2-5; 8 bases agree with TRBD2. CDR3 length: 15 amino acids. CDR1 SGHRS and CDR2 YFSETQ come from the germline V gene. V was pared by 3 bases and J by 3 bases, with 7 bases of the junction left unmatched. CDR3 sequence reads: CASSSPTSEKETQYF. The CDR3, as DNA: TGCGCCAGCAGCTCCCCGACTAGCGAGAAAGAGACCCAGTACTTC.

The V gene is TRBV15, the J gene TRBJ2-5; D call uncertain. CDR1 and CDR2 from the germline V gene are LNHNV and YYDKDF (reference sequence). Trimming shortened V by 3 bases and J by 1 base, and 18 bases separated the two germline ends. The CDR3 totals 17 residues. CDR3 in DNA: TGTGCCACCAGCAGTCCACTATCGGACCCTCCCCAAGAGACCCAGTACTTC. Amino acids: CATSSPLSDPPQETQYF.

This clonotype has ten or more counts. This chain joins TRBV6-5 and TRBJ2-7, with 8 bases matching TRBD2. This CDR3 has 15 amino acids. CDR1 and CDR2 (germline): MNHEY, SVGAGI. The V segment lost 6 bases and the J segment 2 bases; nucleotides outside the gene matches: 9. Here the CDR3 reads CASSLTSGTAYEQYF. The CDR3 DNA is TGTGCCAGCAGCCTTACTAGCGGAACTGCCTACGAGCAGTACTTC.

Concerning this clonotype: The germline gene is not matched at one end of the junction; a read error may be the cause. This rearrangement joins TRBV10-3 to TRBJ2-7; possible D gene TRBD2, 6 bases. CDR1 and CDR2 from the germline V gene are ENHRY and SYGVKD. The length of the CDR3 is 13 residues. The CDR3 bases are TGTGCCATCAACGGCGGGAACTCCTACAAGCAGTACTTC. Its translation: CAINGGNSYKQYF.

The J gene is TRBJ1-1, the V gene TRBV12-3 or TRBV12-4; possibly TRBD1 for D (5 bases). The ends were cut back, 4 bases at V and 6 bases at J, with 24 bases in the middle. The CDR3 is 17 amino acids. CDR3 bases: TGTGCCAGCAGTTATGGCCCCGTGGGAAGGGCAGGGTCTGAAGCTTTCTTT. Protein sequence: CASSYGPVGRAGSEAFF.

CDR3 sequence: CASISGEQFF. The DNA of the CDR3 is TGTGCCAGCATTTCCGGTGAGCAGTTCTTC. The chain employs TRBV12-3 or TRBV12-4 and TRBJ2-1; D gene ambiguous. The CDR3 has 10 amino acids. The V and J ends lost 7 bases and 9 bases respectively, with 7 bases between them.

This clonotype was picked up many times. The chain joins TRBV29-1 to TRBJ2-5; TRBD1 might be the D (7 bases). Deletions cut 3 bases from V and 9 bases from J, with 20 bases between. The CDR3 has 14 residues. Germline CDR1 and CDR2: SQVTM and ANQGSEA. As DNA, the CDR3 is TGCAGCGTTGACGCTAGGGAGGCCCAGGGGGCCCAGTACTTC. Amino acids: CSVDAREAQGAQYF.

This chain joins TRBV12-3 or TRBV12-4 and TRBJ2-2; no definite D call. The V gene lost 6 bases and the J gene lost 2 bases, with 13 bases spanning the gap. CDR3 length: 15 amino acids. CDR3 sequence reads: CASSHTTENTGELFF. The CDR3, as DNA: TGTGCCAGCAGCCATACGACGGAAAACACCGGGGAGCTGTTTTTT.